The 23 T cell receptor beta chains given below trace back to one sample, sequenced in a study of T cells in Graves' hyperthyroidism and ophthalmopathy. What was amplified from RNA transcripts were TCR beta CDR3 regions. First-round RT-PCR with HTBI primers amplified the TCR CDR3 region. TCRdb re-called the multiplex PCR reads with MiXCR, one entry per CDR3 protein. Here the sample spans 330,000 or so distinct CDR3 sequences, around 18% being singletons. Sequenced material: blood. The receptors were sampled from a woman aged 40 to 49 with Graves' ophthalmopathy.

This clonotype was found many times. V usage is TRBV5-1 and J usage is TRBJ2-2; tentatively, D is TRBD2 (6 bases). The germline gives CDR1 SGHRS, CDR2 YFSETQ. The CDR3 covers 17 residues. Trimming took off 0 bases at V and 2 bases at J, with 14 bases between the two ends. The CDR3 loop is CASSLAGVSTNTGELFF. CDR3 bases: TGCGCCAGCAGCTTGGCGGGGGTTAGCACTAACACCGGGGAGCTGTTTTTT.

This clonotype was observed at least ten times. V is TRBV28 and J is TRBJ2-7; TRBD2 matches 9 bases. The CDR3 covers 15 residues. V was clipped by 3 bases and J by 2 bases; unmatched bases: 5. The V gene's germline CDR1 is MDHEN and CDR2 SYDVKM. The CDR3 DNA sequence: TGTGCCAGCAGTTTCCCGGAGCGGGAGGCCTACGAGCAGTACTTC. Encoded protein: CASSFPEREAYEQYF.

This CDR3 reads CASSLAGGPGSATYEQYF. As DNA, the CDR3 is TGTGCCAGCAGCTTAGCCGGGGGACCAGGGTCAGCGACCTACGAGCAGTACTTC. The rearrangement joins TRBV7-2 to TRBJ2-7, with a tentative D call TRBD2 (6 bases). The germline CDR1 and CDR2 sequences are SGHTA and FQGNSA. V lost 0 bases and J 2 bases, leaving 20 bases between the germline ends. CDR3 length: 18 amino acids. Together with reference TRBV7-2 and TRBJ2-7, the CDR3 gives the full variable domain: GAGVSQSPSNKVTEKGKDVELRCDPISGHTALYWYRQSLGQGLEFLIYFQGNSAPDKSGLPSDRFSAERTGGSVSTLTIQRTQQEDSAVYLCASSLAGGPGSATYEQYFGPGTRLTVT.

Many counts were recorded for this clonotype. V and J are TRBV5-5 and TRBJ2-7; no firm D call. CDR3 length equals 12 residues. Trimming removed 4 bases from V and 4 bases from J, with 9 bases in between. Germline V gene data show CDR1 as SGHKS and CDR2 as YYEKEE (reference sequence). Here the CDR3 DNA reads TGTGCCAGCAGCACCGCCCTTTACGAGCAGTACTTC. Its protein is CASSTALYEQYF. The full variable domain, completed using reference TRBV5-5 and TRBJ2-7, is DAGVTQSPTHLIKTRGQQVTLRCSPISGHKSVSWYQQVLGQGPQFIFQYYEKEERGRGNFPDRFSARQFPNYSSELNVNALLLGDSALYLCASSTALYEQYFGPGTRLTVT.

In the case of this clonotype: A read error may produce the germline difference seen at one junction end. V usage is TRBV6-2 or TRBV6-3 and J usage is TRBJ1-1; D remains unclear. The CDR3 is made up of 14 amino acids. Germline V gives CDR1 MNHEY, CDR2 SVGEGT. This chain's CDR3 is CASMHSPLNTEAFF. In DNA form, the CDR3 reads TGTGCCAGCATGCACAGTCCTTTGAATACTGAAGCTTTCTTT.

This chain uses TRBV27 with TRBJ2-5; 9 bases line up with TRBD2. This CDR3 comprises 15 residues. The germline V gene has CDR1 MNHEY and CDR2 SMNVEV (reference sequence). V shed 8 bases, J shed 4 bases, and the junction held 11 bases outside the gene matches. As DNA, the CDR3 is TGTGCCAGCGGACAAATCCCAGCGGGAGGAGAGACCCAGTACTTC. It codes for CASGQIPAGGETQYF.

CDR3 protein: CASSFDSGQGEQYF. In DNA form, the CDR3 reads TGTGCCAGCAGCTTCGATTCGGGACAGGGTGAGCAGTACTTC. The V and J genes are TRBV11-2 and TRBJ2-7; 9 bases match TRBD1. CDR1 is SGHAT and CDR2 is FQNNGV in the germline V gene. The CDR3 contains 14 residues. Trimming removed 3 bases from V and 7 bases from J; junction bases left unmatched: 7.

The chain couples TRBV5-1 to TRBJ2-1; 8 bases line up with TRBD2. With 1 base clipped from V and 8 bases from J, the junction kept 5 bases outside the gene matches. The germline V gene has CDR1 SGHRS and CDR2 YFSETQ. The CDR3 runs to 14 residues. This chain's CDR3 is CASSLKPGRDEQFF. CDR3 nucleotides: TGCGCCAGCAGCTTGAAACCCGGGAGGGATGAGCAGTTCTTC.

There are many counts of this clonotype. The genes are TRBV12-3 or TRBV12-4 and TRBJ1-1; tentative D call: TRBD1 (5 bases). V was clipped by 2 bases and J by 7 bases, with 11 bases between them. The CDR3 is made up of 13 amino acids. In DNA, the CDR3 is TGTGCCAGCAGTTTATTCGAGGGGAGTGAAGCTTTCTTT. This translates into CASSLFEGSEAFF.

The sample holds one count of this clonotype. The chain employs TRBV20-1 and TRBJ2-5; 11 positions agree with TRBD1. V gave up 5 bases and J gave up 5 bases; unmatched junction bases: 10. Looked up from germline, CDR1 is DFQATT and CDR2 is SNEGSKA (reference sequence). The CDR3 has 15 amino acids. The CDR3 DNA is TGCAGTGCTCCCAGGTGGGACAGGGGGTATGAGACCCAGTACTTC. Translated: CSAPRWDRGYETQYF.

This clonotype was counted many times. The rearrangement links TRBV11-2 to TRBJ2-7; D is undetermined. V lost 5 bases and J lost 5, with 19 bases in between. The CDR3 spans 15 residues. In germline, CDR1 is SGHAT, CDR2 FQNNGV. CDR3 protein: CASSVTGELRNEQYF. CDR3 nucleotides: TGTGCCAGCAGCGTGACGGGTGAGCTCCGGAACGAGCAGTACTTC. Full variable domain (outside the CDR3, taken from reference TRBV11-2 and TRBJ2-7): EAGVAQSPRYKIIEKRQSVAFWCNPISGHATLYWYQQILGQGPKLLIQFQNNGVVDDSQLPKDRFSAERLKGVDSTLKIQPAKLEDSAVYLCASSVTGELRNEQYFGPGTRLTVT.

This clonotype has a count of ten or more. The genes are TRBV7-2 and TRBJ2-5, with D unclear. There are 12 residues in the CDR3. The germline V gene encodes CDR1 SGHTA and CDR2 FQGNSA. Trimming cost V 5 bases and J 7 bases, with 11 bases left between them. The CDR3 DNA is TGTGCCAGCAGCCCAGGATCCGGGACCCAGTACTTC. This gives the protein CASSPGSGTQYF.

At least ten counts were recorded for this clonotype. This rearrangement joins TRBV29-1 to TRBJ1-2; the D gene is possibly TRBD1 (5 bases). The length of the CDR3 is 13 residues. Trimming left V 4 bases short and J 6 bases short, with 15 bases between. CDR1 and CDR2 from the germline V gene are SQVTM and ANQGSEA. CDR3 DNA sequence: TGCAGCGTTGTCGGGGGAGGGGACCATGGCTACACCTTC. Its protein product is CSVVGGGDHGYTF.

This clonotype showed up many times. CDR3 DNA sequence: TGTGCCAGCAGTCTCCACCGAGGACAGAAAGAGCAGTACTTC. This sequence encodes CASSLHRGQKEQYF. The J gene is TRBJ2-7, the V gene TRBV12-3 or TRBV12-4, with D possibly being TRBD1 (6 bases). The CDR3 is 14 residues long. The V end was cut by 5 bases, the J end by 7 bases, with 18 bases between.

Remarks on this clonotype: The junction does not match germline at one end; this may be a read error. The rearrangement links TRBV6-1 to TRBJ2-5; D may be TRBD1 or TRBD2 (5 bases each). This CDR3 region has 15 residues. Germline V gene data show CDR1 as MNHNS and CDR2 as SASEGT. CDR3: CASSEGSGLSETQHF. CDR3 coding DNA: TGTGCCAGCTCTGAGGGGTCAGGGTTGTCAGAGACCCAGCACTTC.

This clonotype was picked up many times. The rearrangement uses TRBV7-2 and TRBJ2-7; 7 nucleotides agree with TRBD2. The CDR3 length is 13 residues. Germline V lookup: CDR1 SGHTA, CDR2 FQGNSA. V gave up 4 bases and J gave up 0 bases; unmatched junction bases: 0. CDR3 amino acids: CASSWTSSYEQYF. The CDR3 nucleotides read TGTGCCAGCAGCTGGACTAGCTCCTACGAGCAGTACTTC.

The table lists this clonotype with many counts. The chain combines TRBV10-3 with TRBJ1-2; D not certain. The germline V gene encodes CDR1 ENHRY and CDR2 SYGVKD. The CDR3 has 13 residues. V dropped 6 bases and J dropped 3 bases, with 11 bases sitting between them. The CDR3 loop is CAISGRQDYGYTF. The CDR3 region has the DNA TGTGCCATCAGCGGTCGGCAGGACTATGGCTACACCTTC.

This clonotype has a count of ten or more. This sequence joins TRBV7-8 and TRBJ2-7; no definite D call. Germline CDR1 is SGHVS and CDR2 is FQNEAQ. Trimming shortened V by 0 bases and J by 0 bases, and 9 bases separated the two germline ends. This CDR3 spans 15 amino acids. The CDR3 is CASSLAGRSSYEQYF. CDR3 bases: TGTGCCAGCAGCTTAGCAGGTCGGAGCTCCTACGAGCAGTACTTC.

There are many counts of this clonotype. The chain joins TRBV11-2 to TRBJ2-5; possibly TRBD2 for D (6 bases). The length of the CDR3 is 14 residues. Germline CDR1 is SGHAT and CDR2 is FQNNGV. V was cut by 4 bases and J by 4 bases, with 13 bases left in between. CDR3: CASSSRTKSETQYF. DNA for the CDR3: TGTGCCAGCAGCTCCCGGACTAAATCAGAGACCCAGTACTTC.

This clonotype has ten or more counts. This chain connects TRBV4-1 to TRBJ2-5; possibly TRBD2 for D (6 bases). The V and J ends lost 3 bases and 4 bases respectively, with 18 bases between them. Germline CDR1 MGHRA, CDR2 YSYEKL. CDR3 length: 16 amino acids. CDR3 nucleotide sequence: TGCGCCAGCAGCCACGCCCCCACTAGAGCGGGAGAGACCCAGTACTTC. Its translation: CASSHAPTRAGETQYF.

This clonotype occurred many times. The J gene is TRBJ2-7, the V gene TRBV5-1; the D is unclear. The CDR3 is 13 residues long. The germline V gene has CDR1 SGHRS and CDR2 YFSETQ. V dropped 1 base and J dropped 0 bases, with 5 bases sitting between them. The CDR3, as DNA: TGCGCCAGCAGCTTGATAGACTCCTACGAGCAGTACTTC. Its translation: CASSLIDSYEQYF. Drawing the rest from reference TRBV5-1 and TRBJ2-7, the complete variable domain is KAGVTQTPRYLIKTRGQQVTLSCSPISGHRSVSWYQQTPGQGLQFLFEYFSETQRNKGNFPGRFSGRQFSNSRSEMNVSTLELGDSALYLCASSLIDSYEQYFGPGTRLTVT.

Ten or more counts support this clonotype. The gene calls are TRBV2 and TRBJ2-7; D not resolved. The CDR3 sequence is 15 residues long. Trimming removed 5 bases from V and 2 bases from J, with 16 bases in between. The germline V gene has CDR1 SNHLY and CDR2 FYNNEI. DNA for the CDR3: TGTGCCAGCAGTCCCGGATTAATTAGGACCTACGAGCAGTACTTC. The encoded protein is CASSPGLIRTYEQYF.

This clonotype was recorded many times. This chain connects TRBV6-5 to TRBJ1-1, with D unclear. Trimming stripped 2 bases from V and 1 base from J, with 11 bases between. CDR3 length: 15 amino acids. CDR1 MNHEY and CDR2 SVGAGI come from the germline V gene. CDR3: CASSYGNIGNTEAFF. In nucleotides, the CDR3 is TGTGCCAGCAGTTACGGGAACATCGGGAACACTGAAGCTTTCTTT.